The entry that follows covers one T cell receptor (beta chain) sequence. Its specificity is not known. The CDR3 is 19 amino acids. The V gene's germline CDR1 is MNHEY and CDR2 SVGEGT. The V end lost 2 bases, the J end lost 6 bases, and 27 bases lay between the germline ends. The sample is drawn from a study of T cell repertoires in cytomegalovirus infection. On the study more broadly: CMV epitopes, recently identified HLA-C-restricted and well-studied HLA-B-restricted, were used. Both CMV infection and a matching HLA type were indicated by public TCR beta signatures. General observations from the study: HLA-C-restricted CMV clonotypes gave the most frequent clonotype in two of eight donors. Cumulative public TCR beta family frequency identified carriers of CMV plus the relevant HLA.

TCRdb processed the reads anew with MiXCR; each CDR3 protein has one entry. Of some 920,000 distinct CDR3 sequences listed, roughly a third are singletons. This specimen was cultured CD8+ T cells from PBMCs, taken from culture after CMV antigen stimulation. This chain connects TRBV6-2 or TRBV6-3 to TRBJ2-3; tentative D call: TRBD1 (6 bases). The receptor was derived from a human donor in good health (CMV status not recorded). Some clones in this sample may be carry-over from other donors' samples. The CDR3: CASSYGPKGEQLPYDTQYF. The CDR3 coding sequence is TGTGCCAGCAGTTACGGGCCCAAGGGGGAGCAACTACCTTACGATACGCAGTATTTT.